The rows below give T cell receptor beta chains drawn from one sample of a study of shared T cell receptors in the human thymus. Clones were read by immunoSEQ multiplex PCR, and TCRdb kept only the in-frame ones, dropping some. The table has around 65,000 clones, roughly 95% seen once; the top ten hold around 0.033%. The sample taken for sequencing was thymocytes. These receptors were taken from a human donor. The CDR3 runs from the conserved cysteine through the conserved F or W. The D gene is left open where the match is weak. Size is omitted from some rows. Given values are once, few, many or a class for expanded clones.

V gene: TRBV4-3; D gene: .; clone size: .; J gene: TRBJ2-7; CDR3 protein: CASSQAHWMQGNYEQYF; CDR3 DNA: TGCGCCAGCAGCCAAGCCCACTGGATGCAGGGTAACTACGAGCAGTACTTC
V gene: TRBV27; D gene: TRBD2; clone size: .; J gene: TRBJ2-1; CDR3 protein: CASSSLSLGGDSYNEQFF; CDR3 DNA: TGTGCCAGCAGTTCCCTATCTCTCGGGGGGGATTCCTACAATGAGCAGTTCTTC
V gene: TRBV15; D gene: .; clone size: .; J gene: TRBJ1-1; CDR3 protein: CATSSPGHLLLMNTEAFF; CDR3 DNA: TGTGCCACCAGCAGTCCGGGCCATTTACTTCTTATGAACACTGAAGCTTTCTTT
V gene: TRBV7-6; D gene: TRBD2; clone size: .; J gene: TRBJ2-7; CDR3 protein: CASSLIPQRTSDYEQYF; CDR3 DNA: TGTGCCAGCAGCTTAATCCCCCAAAGGACTAGCGACTACGAGCAGTACTTC
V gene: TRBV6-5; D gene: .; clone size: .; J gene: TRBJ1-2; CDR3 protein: CASSYTISPGLYGYTF; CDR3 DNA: TGTGCCAGCAGTTACACCATATCTCCGGGACTCTATGGCTACACCTTC
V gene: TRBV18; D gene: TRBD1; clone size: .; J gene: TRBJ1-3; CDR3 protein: CASSPQGARGNTIYF; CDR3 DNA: TGTGCCAGCTCACCCCAGGGGGCACGAGGAAACACCATATATTTT
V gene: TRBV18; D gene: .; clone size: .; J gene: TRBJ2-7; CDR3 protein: CASSPWLRDEQYF; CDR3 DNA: TGTGCCAGCTCACCATGGTTAAGAGACGAGCAGTACTTC
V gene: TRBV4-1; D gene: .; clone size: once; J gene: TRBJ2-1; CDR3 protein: CASSQGWDNEQFF; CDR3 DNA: TGCGCCAGCAGCCAAGGGTGGGACAATGAGCAGTTCTTC
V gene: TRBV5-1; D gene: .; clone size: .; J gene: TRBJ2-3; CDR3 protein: CASSLDSGTDTQYF; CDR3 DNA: TGCGCCAGCAGCTTAGACAGTGGGACAGATACGCAGTATTTT
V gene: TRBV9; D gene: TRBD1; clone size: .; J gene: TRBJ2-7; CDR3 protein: CASSPKGASLYEQYF; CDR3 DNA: TGTGCCAGCAGCCCCAAGGGGGCCTCTCTCTACGAGCAGTACTTC
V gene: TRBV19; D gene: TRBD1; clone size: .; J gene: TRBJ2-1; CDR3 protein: CASRESGTGGYNEQFF; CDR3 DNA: TGTGCCAGTAGGGAAAGCGGGACAGGGGGCTACAATGAGCAGTTCTTC
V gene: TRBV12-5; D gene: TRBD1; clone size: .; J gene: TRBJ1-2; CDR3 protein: CASGLGQGDVYGYTF; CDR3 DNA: TGTGCTAGTGGTTTGGGCCAGGGGGATGTCTATGGCTACACCTTC
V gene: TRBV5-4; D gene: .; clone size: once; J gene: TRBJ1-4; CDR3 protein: CASSLLGTGPHMGYEKLFF; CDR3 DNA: TGTGCCAGCAGCTTGTTGGGCACCGGACCTCATATGGGTTATGAAAAACTGTTTTTT
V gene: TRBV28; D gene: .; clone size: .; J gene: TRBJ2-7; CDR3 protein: CASTGEQGPYEQYF; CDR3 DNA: TGTGCCAGCACCGGGGAGCAGGGACCCTACGAGCAGTACTTC
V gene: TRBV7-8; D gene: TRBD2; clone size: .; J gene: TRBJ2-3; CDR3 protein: CASSPTASGGAGGTDTQYF; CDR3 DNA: TGTGCCAGCAGCCCGACGGCTAGCGGGGGGGCCGGGGGCACAGATACGCAGTATTTT
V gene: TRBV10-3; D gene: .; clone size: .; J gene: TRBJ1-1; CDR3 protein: CAISESGTDPRNTEAFF; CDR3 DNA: TGTGCCATCAGTGAGTCGGGAACAGACCCTCGGAACACTGAAGCTTTCTTT
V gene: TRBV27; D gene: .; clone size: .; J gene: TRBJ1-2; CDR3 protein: CASSSAGARGYTF; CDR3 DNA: TGTGCCAGCAGTTCGGCTGGGGCGCGGGGCTACACCTTC
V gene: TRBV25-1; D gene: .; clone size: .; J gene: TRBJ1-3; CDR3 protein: CASSVQNGNTIYF; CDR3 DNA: TGTGCCAGCAGTGTCCAGAACGGAAACACCATATATTTT
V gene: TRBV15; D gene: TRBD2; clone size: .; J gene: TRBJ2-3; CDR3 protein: CATSEGLAETCTDTQYF; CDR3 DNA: TGTGCCACCAGCGAGGGACTAGCGGAGACCTGCACAGATACGCAGTATTTT
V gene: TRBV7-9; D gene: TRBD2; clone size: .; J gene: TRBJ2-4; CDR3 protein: CASSSPGLATKNIQYF; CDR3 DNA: TGTGCCAGCAGCTCACCGGGACTAGCAACAAAAAACATTCAGTACTTC
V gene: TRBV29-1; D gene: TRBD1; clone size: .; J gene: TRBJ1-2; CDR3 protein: CSVEVRDRGLSGYGYTF; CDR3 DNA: TGCAGCGTTGAAGTCCGGGACAGGGGGCTTTCAGGCTATGGCTACACCTTC
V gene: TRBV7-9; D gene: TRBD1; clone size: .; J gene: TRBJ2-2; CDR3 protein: CASRGTVSSLAGELFF; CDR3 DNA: TGTGCCAGCAGGGGGACAGTTTCGTCTTTAGCCGGGGAGCTGTTTTTT
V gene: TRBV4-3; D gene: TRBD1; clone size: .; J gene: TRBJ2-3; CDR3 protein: CASSQHTGGWTDTQYF; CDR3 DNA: TGCGCCAGCAGCCAACACACAGGGGGCTGGACAGATACGCAGTATTTT
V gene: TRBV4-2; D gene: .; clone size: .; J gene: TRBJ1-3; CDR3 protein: CASSQEAYSGNTIYF; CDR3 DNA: TGTGCCAGCAGCCAAGAGGCTTACTCTGGAAACACCATATATTTT
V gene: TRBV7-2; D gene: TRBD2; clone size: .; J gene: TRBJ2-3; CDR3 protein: CASSLAQQFLAGGLTDTQYF; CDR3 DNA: TGTGCCAGCAGCTTAGCCCAACAGTTTCTAGCGGGGGGGCTCACAGATACGCAGTATTTT
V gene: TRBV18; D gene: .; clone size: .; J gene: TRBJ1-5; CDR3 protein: CASSPQHPRVSNQPQHF; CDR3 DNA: TGTGCCAGCTCACCACAGCATCCCCGAGTTAGCAATCAGCCCCAGCATTTT
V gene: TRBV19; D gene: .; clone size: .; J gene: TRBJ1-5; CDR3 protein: CASSALVGRVSNQPQHF; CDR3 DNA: TGTGCCAGTTCGGCTTTAGTGGGCCGGGTGAGCAATCAGCCCCAGCATTTT
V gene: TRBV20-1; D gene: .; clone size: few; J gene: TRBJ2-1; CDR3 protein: CSAMRHEQFF; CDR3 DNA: TGCAGTGCGATGCGGCATGAGCAGTTCTTC
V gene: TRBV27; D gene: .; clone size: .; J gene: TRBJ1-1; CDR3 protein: CASSLFGGRLNTEAFF; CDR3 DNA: TGTGCCAGCAGTTTATTTGGGGGACGGTTGAACACTGAAGCTTTCTTT
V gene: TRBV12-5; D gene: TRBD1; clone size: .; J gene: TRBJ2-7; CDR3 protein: CASGLLRDRSYEQYF; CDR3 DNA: TGTGCTAGTGGTTTGCTCCGGGACAGGTCCTACGAGCAGTACTTC
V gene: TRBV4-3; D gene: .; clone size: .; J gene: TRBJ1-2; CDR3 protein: CASSQIKGKDYGYTF; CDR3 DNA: TGCGCCAGCAGCCAAATTAAGGGGAAGGACTATGGCTACACCTTC
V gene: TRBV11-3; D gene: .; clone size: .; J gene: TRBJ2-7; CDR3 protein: CASSPPSSAGTYEQYF; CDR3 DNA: TGTGCCAGCAGCCCGCCTTCTAGCGCAGGTACCTACGAGCAGTACTTC
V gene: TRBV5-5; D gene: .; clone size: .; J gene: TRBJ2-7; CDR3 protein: CASSHRNYEQYF; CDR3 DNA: TGTGCCAGCAGCCACCGCAACTACGAGCAGTACTTC
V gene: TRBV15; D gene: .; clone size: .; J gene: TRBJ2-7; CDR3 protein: CATSRTGVPKSYEQYF; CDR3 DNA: TGTGCCACCAGCCGAACCGGGGTCCCCAAATCCTACGAGCAGTACTTC
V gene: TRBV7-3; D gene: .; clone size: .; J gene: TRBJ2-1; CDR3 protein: CASSWKDANNEQFF; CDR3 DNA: TGTGCCAGCAGCTGGAAGGACGCAAACAATGAGCAGTTCTTC
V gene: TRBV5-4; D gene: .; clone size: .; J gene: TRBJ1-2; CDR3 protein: CASSFDRSNGYTF; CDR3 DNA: TGTGCCAGCAGCTTTGACAGAAGCAATGGCTACACCTTC
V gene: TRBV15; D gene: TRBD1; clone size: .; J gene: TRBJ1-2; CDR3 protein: CATSIKTGGYRVYGYTF; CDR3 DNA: TGTGCCACCAGCATAAAGACAGGGGGGTATCGTGTCTATGGCTACACCTTC
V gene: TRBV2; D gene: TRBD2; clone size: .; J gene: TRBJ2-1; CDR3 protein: CASSEWAGAYNEQFF; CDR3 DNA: TGTGCCAGCAGTGAATGGGCGGGGGCCTACAATGAGCAGTTCTTC
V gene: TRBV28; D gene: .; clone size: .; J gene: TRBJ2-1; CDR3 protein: CASTPTGGGNEQFF; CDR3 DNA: TGTGCCAGCACCCCAACAGGGGGGGGCAATGAGCAGTTCTTC
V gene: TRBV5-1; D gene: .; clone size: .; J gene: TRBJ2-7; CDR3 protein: CASSPDRDGSYEQYF; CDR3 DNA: TGCGCCAGCAGCCCCGACCGGGACGGCTCCTACGAGCAGTACTTC
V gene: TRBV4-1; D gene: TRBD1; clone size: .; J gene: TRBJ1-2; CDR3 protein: CASSLEGTGLGYTF; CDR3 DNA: TGCGCCAGCAGCCTCGAAGGGACAGGGCTCGGCTACACCTTC
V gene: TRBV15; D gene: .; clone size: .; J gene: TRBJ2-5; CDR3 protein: CATSTRVETQYF; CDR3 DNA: TGTGCCACCAGCACCAGGGTAGAGACCCAGTACTTC
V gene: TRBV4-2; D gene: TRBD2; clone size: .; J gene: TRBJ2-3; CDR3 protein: CASSPGRWLAGGSGNTQYF; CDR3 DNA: TGTGCCAGCAGCCCCGGTCGATGGCTAGCGGGGGGATCCGGGAATACGCAGTATTTT
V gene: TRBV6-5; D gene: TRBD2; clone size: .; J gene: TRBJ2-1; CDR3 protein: CASSYGTSYNEQFF; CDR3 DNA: TGTGCCAGCAGTTACGGGACTAGCTACAATGAGCAGTTCTTC
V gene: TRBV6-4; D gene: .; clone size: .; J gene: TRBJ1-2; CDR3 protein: CASSVRGGVNYGYTF; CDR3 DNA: TGTGCCAGCAGTGTGAGAGGAGGCGTGAACTATGGCTACACCTTC
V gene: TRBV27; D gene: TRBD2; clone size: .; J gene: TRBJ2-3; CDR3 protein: CASSLSSPARGSDTQYF; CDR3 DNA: TGTGCCAGCAGTTTGTCATCTCCAGCGCGGGGGTCGGATACGCAGTATTTT
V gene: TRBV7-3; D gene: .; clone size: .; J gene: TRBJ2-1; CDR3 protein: CASSRDSYNEQFF; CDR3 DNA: TGTGCCAGCAGCCGTGACAGCTACAATGAGCAGTTCTTC
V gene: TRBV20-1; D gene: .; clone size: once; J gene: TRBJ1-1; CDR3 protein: CSAREGLRAFF; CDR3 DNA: TGCAGTGCTAGAGAGGGACTTCGGGCTTTCTTT
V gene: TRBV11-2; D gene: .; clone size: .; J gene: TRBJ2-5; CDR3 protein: CASSSMAGEETQYF; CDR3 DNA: TGTGCCAGCAGCTCAATGGCCGGGGAAGAGACCCAGTACTTC
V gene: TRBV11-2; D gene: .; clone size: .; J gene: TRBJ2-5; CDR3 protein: CASSLHHVNQETQYF; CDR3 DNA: TGTGCCAGCAGCTTACATCACGTGAACCAAGAGACCCAGTACTTC